Below, one T cell receptor beta chain is given with its context. The sample holds a few counts of this clonotype. It lacks a known antigen. No much larger clone exists at a distance of one base, and base qualities are not known. This sample was taken from a study of CD8 T cells in ankylosing spondylitis (dated by TCRdb to about 2017). With respect to the entire study: To find TCR variants linked to disease, the study profiled T cell receptor beta repertoires in ankylosing spondylitis patients and healthy donors. The full study cohort was made up of about 24 ankylosing spondylitis patients and 108 healthy donors. Peripheral blood was sampled, and synovial fluid was additionally collected from ankylosing spondylitis patients. What the work shows at the level of the full study, not this receptor alone: The disease-linked clones had a CD8+ phenotype and were found at relatively low frequencies in peripheral blood. Blood from ankylosing spondylitis patients appeared to be characterized by a TCR beta motif made up of under 10 highly homologous amino acid variants. The disease-linked clones were reported as significantly enriched in matched synovial fluid samples from ankylosing spondylitis patients. Some of the motif variants had been reported before in the synovial fluid and blood of reactive arthritis patients, a finding that suggests common disease-initiation mechanisms.

The instrument was an Illumina HiSeq 2500. Quantitative 5'-RACE with molecular barcodes was used to prepare TCR beta libraries. The authors' analysis ran thus. Disease-linked TCR variants were identified with a new computational method built on a probabilistic model of VDJ rearrangement. Using fastp trimming at Q25 and MiXCR clonotype assembly, TCRdb reanalyzed the public sequencing data and kept in-frame beta chains. Rows matching on CDR3 protein sequence are summarized as one entry with the most common DNA and genes. TCRdb, not the authors, supplied the V and J calls. The sample has 200,000 to 250,000 distinct CDR3 sequences on record, 15% to 20% of them singletons. Together, the top ten hold 40% to 50% of the sample. The V and J ends are trimmed by 3 bases and 6 bases, leaving 8 bases between them. The CDR3, cysteine through phenylalanine, is 13 amino acids long. Only the CDR3 DNA is retained, 39 bases long and in frame from the first base. CDR1 and CDR2 are read off the germline V gene as LGHNA and YSLEER.

The specimen sequenced was blood, either unsorted or a sorted T cell fraction (not recorded which). Recombination connected TRBV4-3 to TRBJ2-2, with no confident D gene call. This receptor was taken from a male donor with ankylosing spondylitis. The CDR3: CASSQIEAGELFF. The DNA sequence is TGCGCCAGCAGCCAGATAGAGGCCGGGGAGCTGTTTTTT.